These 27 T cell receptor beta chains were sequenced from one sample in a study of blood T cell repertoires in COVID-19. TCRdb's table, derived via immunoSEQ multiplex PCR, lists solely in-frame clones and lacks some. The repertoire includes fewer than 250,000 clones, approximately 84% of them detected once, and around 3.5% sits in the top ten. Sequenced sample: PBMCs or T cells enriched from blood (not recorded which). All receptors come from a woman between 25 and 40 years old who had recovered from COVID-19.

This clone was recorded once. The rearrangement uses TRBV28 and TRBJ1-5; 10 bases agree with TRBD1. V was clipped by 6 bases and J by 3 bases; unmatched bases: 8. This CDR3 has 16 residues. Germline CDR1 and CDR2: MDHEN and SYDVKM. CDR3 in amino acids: CASSSAGQGFNQPQHF. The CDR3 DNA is TGTGCCAGCAGCTCGGCGGGACAGGGGTTCAATCAGCCCCAGCATTTT.

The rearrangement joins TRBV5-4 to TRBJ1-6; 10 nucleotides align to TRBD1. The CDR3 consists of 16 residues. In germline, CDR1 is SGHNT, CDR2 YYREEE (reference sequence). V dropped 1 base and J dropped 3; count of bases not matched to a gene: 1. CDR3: CASSLRTGGYNSPLHF. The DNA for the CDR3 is TGTGCCAGCAGCTTGAGGACAGGGGGCTATAATTCACCCCTCCACTTT.

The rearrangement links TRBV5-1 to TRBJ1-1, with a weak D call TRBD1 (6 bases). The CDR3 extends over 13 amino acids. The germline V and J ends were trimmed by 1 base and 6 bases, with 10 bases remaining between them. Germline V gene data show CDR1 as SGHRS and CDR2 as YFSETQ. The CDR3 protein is CASSLRGMAEAFF. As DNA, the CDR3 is TGCGCCAGCAGCTTGAGGGGGATGGCTGAAGCTTTCTTT.

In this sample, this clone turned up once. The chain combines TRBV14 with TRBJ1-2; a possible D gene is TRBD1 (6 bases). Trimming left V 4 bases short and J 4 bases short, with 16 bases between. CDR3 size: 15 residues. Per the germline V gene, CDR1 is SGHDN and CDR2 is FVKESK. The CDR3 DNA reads TGTGCCAGCAGCCGCCGGGGGGGGCCTGTCTATGGCTACACCTTC. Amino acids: CASSRRGGPVYGYTF.

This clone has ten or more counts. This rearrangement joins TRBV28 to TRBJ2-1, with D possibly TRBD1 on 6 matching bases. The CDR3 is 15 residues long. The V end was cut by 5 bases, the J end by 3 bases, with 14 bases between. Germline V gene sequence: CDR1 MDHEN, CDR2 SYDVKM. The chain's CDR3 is CASSLTGTFYNEQFF. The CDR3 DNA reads TGTGCCAGCAGTCTCACAGGGACCTTCTACAATGAGCAGTTCTTC.

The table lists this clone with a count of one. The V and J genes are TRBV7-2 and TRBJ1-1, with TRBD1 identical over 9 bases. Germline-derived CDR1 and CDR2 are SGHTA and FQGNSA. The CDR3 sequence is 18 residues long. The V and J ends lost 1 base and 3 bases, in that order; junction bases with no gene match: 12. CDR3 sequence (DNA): TGTGCCAGCAGCTTAGGAACAGGGGGCCATCAAAGACACACTGAAGCTTTCTTT. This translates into CASSLGTGGHQRHTEAFF.

For the CDR3, the DNA is TGTGCCAGCAGCTTAAGGGGGACCCCCCCCCAGTACTTC. This gives the protein CASSLRGTPPQYF. The chain joins TRBV7-8 to TRBJ2-5, with D possibly matching TRBD1 (6 bases). The germline gives CDR1 SGHVS, CDR2 FQNEAQ. The CDR3 is 13 amino acids. V shed 2 bases and J shed 9 bases, with 13 bases lying between them.

In DNA form, the CDR3 reads TGTGCCAGCAGTCCCAGGGGGCCCCAAGGCGAGCAGTACGTC. It is translated as CASSPRGPQGEQYV. The rearrangement links TRBV21-1 to TRBJ2-7; the DNA was not compared with TRBD1, the D call given in the table. TRBV21-1 is given as a pseudogene. CDR3 length equals 14 residues.

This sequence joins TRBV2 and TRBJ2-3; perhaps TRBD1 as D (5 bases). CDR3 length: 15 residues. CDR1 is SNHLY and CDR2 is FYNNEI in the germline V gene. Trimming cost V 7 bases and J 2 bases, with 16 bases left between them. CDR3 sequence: CASKIATGHTDTQYF. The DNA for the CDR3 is TGTGCCAGCAAGATAGCAACAGGACACACAGATACGCAGTATTTT.

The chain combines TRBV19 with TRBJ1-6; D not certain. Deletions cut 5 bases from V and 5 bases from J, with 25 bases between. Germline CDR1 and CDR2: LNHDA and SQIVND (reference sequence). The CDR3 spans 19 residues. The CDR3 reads CASSSSLVGRPYDNSPLHF. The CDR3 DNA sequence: TGTGCCAGTAGTTCCTCGCTGGTTGGCAGGCCCTATGATAATTCACCCCTCCACTTT. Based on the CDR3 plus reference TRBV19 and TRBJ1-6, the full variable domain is DGGITQSPKYLFRKEGQNVTLSCEQNLNHDAMYWYRQDPGQGLRLIYYSQIVNDFQKGDIAEGYSVSREKKESFPLTVTSAQKNPTAFYLCASSSSLVGRPYDNSPLHFGNGTRLTVT.

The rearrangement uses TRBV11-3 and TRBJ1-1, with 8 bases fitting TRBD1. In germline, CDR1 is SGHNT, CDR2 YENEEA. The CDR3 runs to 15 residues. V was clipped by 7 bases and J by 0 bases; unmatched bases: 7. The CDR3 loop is CASTKDRAMNTEAFF. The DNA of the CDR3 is TGTGCCAGCACCAAGGACAGGGCGATGAACACTGAAGCTTTCTTT.

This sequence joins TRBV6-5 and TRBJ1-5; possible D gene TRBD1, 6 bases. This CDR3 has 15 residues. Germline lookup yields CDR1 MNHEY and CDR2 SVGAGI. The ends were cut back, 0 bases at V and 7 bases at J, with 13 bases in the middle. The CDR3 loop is CASSYSAGGRQPQHF. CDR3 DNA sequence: TGTGCCAGCAGTTACTCAGCGGGGGGCAGACAGCCCCAGCATTTT.

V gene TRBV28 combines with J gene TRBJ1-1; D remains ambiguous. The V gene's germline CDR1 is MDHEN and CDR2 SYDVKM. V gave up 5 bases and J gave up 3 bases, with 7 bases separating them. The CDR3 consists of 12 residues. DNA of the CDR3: TGTGCCAGCAGTCCCCTTGACACTGAAGCTTTCTTT. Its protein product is CASSPLDTEAFF.

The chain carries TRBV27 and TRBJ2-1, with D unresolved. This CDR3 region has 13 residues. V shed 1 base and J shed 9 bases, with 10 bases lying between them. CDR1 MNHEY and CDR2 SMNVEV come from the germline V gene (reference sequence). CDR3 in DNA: TGTGCCAGCAGTTTATACCCCCGGGTTGAGCAGTTCTTC. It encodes CASSLYPRVEQFF.

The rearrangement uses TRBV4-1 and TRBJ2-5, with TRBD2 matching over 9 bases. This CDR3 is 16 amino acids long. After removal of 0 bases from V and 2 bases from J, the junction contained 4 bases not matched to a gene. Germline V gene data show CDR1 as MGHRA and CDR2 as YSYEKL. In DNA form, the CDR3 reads TGCGCCAGCAGCCAAGAATGGCTAGCGGGGCAAGAGACCCAGTACTTC. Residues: CASSQEWLAGQETQYF.

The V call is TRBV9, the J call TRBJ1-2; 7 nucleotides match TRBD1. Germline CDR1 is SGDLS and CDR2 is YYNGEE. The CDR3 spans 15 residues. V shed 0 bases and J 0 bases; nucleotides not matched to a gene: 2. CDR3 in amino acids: CASSVEGTANYGYTF. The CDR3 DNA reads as TGTGCCAGCAGCGTAGAGGGGACAGCTAACTATGGCTACACCTTC. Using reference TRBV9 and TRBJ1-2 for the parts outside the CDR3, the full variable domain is DSGVTQTPKHLITATGQRVTLRCSPRSGDLSVYWYQQSLDQGLQFLIQYYNGEERAKGNILERFSAQQFPDLHSELNLSSLELGDSALYFCASSVEGTANYGYTFGSGTRLTVV.

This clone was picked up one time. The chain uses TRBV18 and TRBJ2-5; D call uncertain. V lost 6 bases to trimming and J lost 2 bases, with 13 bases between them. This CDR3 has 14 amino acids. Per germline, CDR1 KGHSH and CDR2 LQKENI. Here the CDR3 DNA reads TGTGCCAGCTCGCTGGCACCTTCACAAGAGACCCAGTACTTC. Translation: CASSLAPSQETQYF.

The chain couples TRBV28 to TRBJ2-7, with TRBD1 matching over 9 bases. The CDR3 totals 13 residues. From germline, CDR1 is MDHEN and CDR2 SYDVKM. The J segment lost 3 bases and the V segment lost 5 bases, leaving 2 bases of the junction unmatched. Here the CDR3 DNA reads TGTGCCAGCAGTAGGACAGGGGTCTACGAGCAGTACTTC. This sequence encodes CASSRTGVYEQYF. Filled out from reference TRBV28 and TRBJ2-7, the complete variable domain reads DVKVTQSSRYLVKRTGEKVFLECVQDMDHENMFWYRQDPGLGLRLIYFSYDVKMKEKGDIPEGYSVSREKKERFSLILESASTNQTSMYLCASSRTGVYEQYFGPGTRLTVT.

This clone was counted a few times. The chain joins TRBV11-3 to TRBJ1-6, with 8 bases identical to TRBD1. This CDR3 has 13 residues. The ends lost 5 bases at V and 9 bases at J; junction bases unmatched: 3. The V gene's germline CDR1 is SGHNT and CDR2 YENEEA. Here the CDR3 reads CASSADRGSPLHF. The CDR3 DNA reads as TGTGCCAGCAGCGCCGACAGGGGTTCACCCCTCCACTTT.

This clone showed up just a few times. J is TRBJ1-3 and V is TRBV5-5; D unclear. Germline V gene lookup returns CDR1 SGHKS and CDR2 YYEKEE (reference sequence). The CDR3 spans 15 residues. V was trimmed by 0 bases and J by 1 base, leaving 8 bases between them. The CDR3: CASSLGIQSGNTIYF. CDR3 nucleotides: TGTGCCAGCAGCTTGGGAATTCAGTCTGGAAACACCATATATTTT. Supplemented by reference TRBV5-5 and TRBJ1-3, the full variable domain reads DAGVTQSPTHLIKTRGQQVTLRCSPISGHKSVSWYQQVLGQGPQFIFQYYEKEERGRGNFPDRFSARQFPNYSSELNVNALLLGDSALYLCASSLGIQSGNTIYFGEGSWLTVV.

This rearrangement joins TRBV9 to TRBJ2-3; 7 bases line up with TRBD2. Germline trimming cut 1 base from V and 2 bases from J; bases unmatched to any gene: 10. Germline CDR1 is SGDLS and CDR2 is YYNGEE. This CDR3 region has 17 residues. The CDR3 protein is CASSVRGVAGTTDTQYF. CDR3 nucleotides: TGTGCCAGCAGCGTACGAGGGGTAGCGGGTACCACAGATACGCAGTATTTT.

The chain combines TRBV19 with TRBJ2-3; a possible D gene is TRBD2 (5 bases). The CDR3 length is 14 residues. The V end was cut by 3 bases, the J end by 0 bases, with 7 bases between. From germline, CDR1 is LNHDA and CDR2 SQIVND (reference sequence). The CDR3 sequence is CASSMEVSTDTQYF. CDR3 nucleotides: TGTGCCAGTAGTATGGAGGTCAGCACAGATACGCAGTATTTT.

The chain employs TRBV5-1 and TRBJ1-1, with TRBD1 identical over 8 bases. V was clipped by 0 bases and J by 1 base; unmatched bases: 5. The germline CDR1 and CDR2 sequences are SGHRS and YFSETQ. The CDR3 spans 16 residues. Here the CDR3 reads CASSLAPGGRNTEAFF. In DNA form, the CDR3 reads TGCGCCAGCAGCTTGGCGCCAGGGGGCCGGAACACTGAAGCTTTCTTT.

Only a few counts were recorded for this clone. CDR3 protein: CASSTVEEQYF. In DNA, the CDR3 is TGTGCCAGCAGTACGGTGGAGGAGCAGTACTTC. This chain connects TRBV7-9 to TRBJ2-7; D is uncertain. The V end was cut by 6 bases, the J end by 7 bases, with 10 bases between. Germline assignment: CDR1 SEHNR and CDR2 FQNEAQ (reference sequence). This CDR3 region has 11 residues.

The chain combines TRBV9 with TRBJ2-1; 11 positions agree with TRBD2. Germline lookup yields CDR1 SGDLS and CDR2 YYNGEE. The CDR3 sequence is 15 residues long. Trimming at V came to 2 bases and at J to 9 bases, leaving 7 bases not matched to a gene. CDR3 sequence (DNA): TGTGCCAGCAGCGTCCTAGCGGGGGGAGAGGGTGAGCAGTTCTTC. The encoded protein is CASSVLAGGEGEQFF.

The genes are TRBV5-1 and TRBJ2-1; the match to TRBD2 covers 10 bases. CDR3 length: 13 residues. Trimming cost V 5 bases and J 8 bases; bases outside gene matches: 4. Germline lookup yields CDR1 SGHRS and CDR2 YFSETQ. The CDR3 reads CASRLAGVDEQFF. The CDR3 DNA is TGCGCCAGCAGGCTAGCGGGGGTAGATGAGCAGTTCTTC. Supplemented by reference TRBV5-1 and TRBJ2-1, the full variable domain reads KAGVTQTPRYLIKTRGQQVTLSCSPISGHRSVSWYQQTPGQGLQFLFEYFSETQRNKGNFPGRFSGRQFSNSRSEMNVSTLELGDSALYLCASRLAGVDEQFFGPGTRLTVL.

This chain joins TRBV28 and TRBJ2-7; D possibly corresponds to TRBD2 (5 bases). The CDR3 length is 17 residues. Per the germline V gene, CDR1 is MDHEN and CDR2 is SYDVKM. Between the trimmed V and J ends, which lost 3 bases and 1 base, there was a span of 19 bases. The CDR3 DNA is TGTGCCAGCAGTTTCCCCCGCATAGCCCCGGGGTCCTACGAGCAGTACTTC. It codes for CASSFPRIAPGSYEQYF.